This T cell receptor (beta chain) was identified during a study of a mutant IDH1 vaccine in newly diagnosed glioma. Background on the study: Sex distribution of treated patients was about 60% male and about 38% female; mean age was about 40 years. Earlier care involved radiotherapy, temozolomide, or both, and the majority received both.

The CDR3 is 16 amino acids. Deletions cut 0 bases from V and 4 bases from J, with 15 bases between. Looked up from germline, CDR1 is LGHNA and CDR2 is YSLEER. The data were produced by immunoSEQ multiplex PCR, yet TCRdb's version contains in-frame clones alone and is incomplete. The sample yields over 30,000 clones, more than 70% seen once. The study, taken as a whole, reports: Researchers report vaccine-induced immune responses in 93.3% of patients.

Regarding time point: baseline, week 1 (first vaccination visit). Treatment described: pre-vaccination baseline after standard-of-care therapy. Astrocytomas found in donors were new, WHO grade 3 or 4, IDH1-mutant and ATRX-lost. A word on this clone: Its matching antigen is unknown.

The sequenced sample was peripheral blood mononuclear cells (PBMCs), obtained from a glioma patient treated with radiotherapy, temozolomide or both. This sequence joins TRBV4-3 and TRBJ1-2; D perhaps matches TRBD1 (6 bases). This receptor was taken from a man aged 50-60 years with glioma. Some clones in this sample may be carry-over from other donors' samples. As DNA, the CDR3 is TGCGCCAGCAGCCAAGATCTAGTAGGGGGAATCTATGGCTACACCTTC. Translating it yields CASSQDLVGGIYGYTF.